This T cell receptor (beta chain) appears in the sequencing data of a study of cytomegalovirus exposure and HLA in healthy donors. Study-wide results and limits: The listing of some 170 TCR beta chains classed them as cytomegalovirus-associated. Diagnosis of cytomegalovirus status made by the classifier reportedly showed high specificity and sensitivity.

Regarding this clone: The antigen is undetermined.

The donors belonged to the roughly 110-subject validation cohort, separate from the roughly 670-subject first cohort. Clones were read by immunoSEQ multiplex PCR, and TCRdb kept only the in-frame ones, dropping some. In the table there are 60,000 to 80,000 clones, roughly 94% of which are singletons. Germline V gives CDR1 SGHRS, CDR2 YFSETQ. This CDR3 is 14 amino acids long. The V gene end was trimmed by 4 bases and the J gene end by 2 bases; junction bases not matched to a gene: 5. Sequences were obtained from PBMCs. The receptor was derived from a woman aged 18-29 years in good health and CMV-seropositive. The chain employs TRBV5-1 and TRBJ2-5, with TRBD1 matching over 7 bases. The CDR3, as DNA: TGCGCCAGCAGCCGGTGGACAGGTCAAGAGACCCAGTACTTC. Translation gives CASSRWTGQETQYF.